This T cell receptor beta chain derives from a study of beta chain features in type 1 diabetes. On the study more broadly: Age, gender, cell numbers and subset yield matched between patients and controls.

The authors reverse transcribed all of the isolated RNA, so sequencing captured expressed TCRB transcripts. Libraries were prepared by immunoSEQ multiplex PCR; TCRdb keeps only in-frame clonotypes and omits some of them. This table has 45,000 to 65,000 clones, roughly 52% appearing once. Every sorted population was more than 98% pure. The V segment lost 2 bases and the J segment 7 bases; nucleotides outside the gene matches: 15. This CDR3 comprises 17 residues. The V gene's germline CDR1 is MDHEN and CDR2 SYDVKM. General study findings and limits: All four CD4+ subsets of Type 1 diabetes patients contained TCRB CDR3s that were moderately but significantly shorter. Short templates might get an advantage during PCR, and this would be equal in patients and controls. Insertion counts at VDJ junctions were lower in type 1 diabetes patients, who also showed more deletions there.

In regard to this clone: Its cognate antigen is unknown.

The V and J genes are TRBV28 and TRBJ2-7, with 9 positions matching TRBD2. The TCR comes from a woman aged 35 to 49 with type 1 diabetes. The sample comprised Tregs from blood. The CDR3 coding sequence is TGTGCCAGCAGTTTAGTCGTAGCGGGAGAGGGGGGCCTGGAGCAGTACTTC. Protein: CASSLVVAGEGGLEQYF.